This T cell receptor (beta chain) comes out of a study of blood T cells in healthy people across ages. In the study overall: About one barcoded beta molecule per two T cells was captured by template switching. Overall study findings and caveats: PBMCs left unsorted prevented a conclusive naive versus antigen-experienced comparison. Long-lived donors exceeded aged donors in naive CD4+ cells and diversity.

This clonotype was seen only a few times. Antigen unknown. V gave up 3 bases and J gave up 7 bases, with 15 bases separating them. CDR1 is SQVTM and CDR2 is ANQGSEA in the germline V gene. The CDR3 consists of 14 residues. A J-beta primer mix and a sample-barcoded 5' primer were used in a second PCR of roughly 6 to 11 cycles. Per sample, CDR3-containing paired-end reads numbered at least 2.5 million. TCRdb reanalysed the 5' RACE reads using MiXCR and keeps one entry per CDR3 protein. The sample lists 1.5 million to 2 million distinct CDR3 sequences, under 30% occurring once. The source of this sequence is a woman under 40 in good health. The sequenced sample was blood. The rearrangement uses TRBV29-1 and TRBJ1-4, with D maybe TRBD1 (6 bases). The CDR3 DNA reads TGCAGCGTTGACGGGGGGCAGGCAGGTGAAAAACTGTTTTTT. This sequence encodes CSVDGGQAGEKLFF.